Presented here are 17 T cell receptor beta chains from one specimen sequenced in a study of early T cells in non-severe SARS-CoV-2 infection. TCRdb independently ran MiXCR on the 5' RACE reads; one entry per CDR3 protein. Altogether some 59,000 distinct CDR3 sequences are present, about a tenth being singletons, with the ten largest covering less than 25%. Sequencing was performed on whole blood. The receptors stem from an adult who was a healthcare worker with PCR-confirmed SARS-CoV-2 infection or an uninfected control (not recorded which).

In this sample, this clonotype turned up a few times. The rearrangement uses TRBV18 and TRBJ1-1, with D tentatively TRBD1 (6 bases). This CDR3 has 15 residues. V lost 3 bases and J lost 7, with 18 bases in between. Germline V CDR1 and CDR2: KGHSH, LQKENI. CDR3 sequence reads: CASSPRAQGKGEAFF. The CDR3 nucleotides are TGTGCCAGCTCACCGCGGGCACAGGGCAAAGGTGAAGCTTTCTTT.

As DNA, the CDR3 is TGTGCCAGCAGCCCACAGGGGGTAGAGACCCAGTACTTC. This codes for CASSPQGVETQYF. The chain recombines TRBV12-3 or TRBV12-4 with TRBJ2-5; 8 positions match TRBD1. The V gene end was trimmed by 6 bases and the J gene end by 4 bases; junction bases not matched to a gene: 4. This CDR3 contains 13 residues.

This clonotype has only a few counts. The chain couples TRBV12-3 or TRBV12-4 to TRBJ1-4, with D maybe TRBD1 (5 bases). The CDR3 has 14 residues. Trimming shortened V by 7 bases and J by 7 bases, and 16 bases separated the two germline ends. CDR3 protein: CASTNRDGSEKLFF. For the CDR3, the DNA is TGTGCCAGCACCAACCGGGACGGAAGTGAAAAACTGTTTTTT.

The V and J genes are TRBV5-4 and TRBJ1-3; D remains ambiguous. The V end lost 1 base, the J end lost 0 bases, and 5 bases lay between the germline ends. This CDR3 is built from 14 residues. Germline CDR1 reads SGHNT; CDR2 reads YYREEE (reference sequence). The DNA for the CDR3 is TGTGCCAGCAGCTTGCAGTCCTCTGGAAACACCATATATTTT. This codes for CASSLQSSGNTIYF. The complete variable domain, with remaining parts taken from reference TRBV5-4 and TRBJ1-3, reads ETGVTQSPTHLIKTRGQQVTLRCSSQSGHNTVSWYQQALGQGPQFIFQYYREEENGRGNFPPRFSGLQFPNYSSELNVNALELDDSALYLCASSLQSSGNTIYFGEGSWLTVV.

This clonotype turned up a few times. J is TRBJ2-7 and V is TRBV7-6; TRBD1 or TRBD2 may be the D gene (5 bases each). The CDR3 consists of 15 residues. Germline V gives CDR1 SGHVS, CDR2 FNYEAQ. Between the trimmed V and J ends, which lost 5 bases and 3 bases, there was a span of 17 bases. The CDR3 region is CASSPEGRTGYEQYF. As DNA, the CDR3 is TGTGCCAGCAGCCCAGAGGGACGAACTGGCTACGAGCAGTACTTC.

Details on this clonotype: A read error may explain this, as a much larger clone is one base away. The V call is TRBV3-1, the J call TRBJ2-5; the D gene could be TRBD1 or TRBD2 (5 bases each). This CDR3 is 14 amino acids long. Germline V gene data show CDR1 as LGHDT and CDR2 as YNNKEL (reference sequence). CDR3 region: CTSAGDQDPETQYF. CDR3 in DNA: TGTACCAGTGCCGGGGACCAGGATCCCGAGACCCAGTACTTC.

This clonotype occurred a few times. V usage is TRBV7-8 and J usage is TRBJ2-5; D gene uncertain. The V end was cut by 1 base, the J end by 5 bases, with 14 bases between. Germline-derived CDR1 and CDR2 are SGHVS and FQNEAQ. The CDR3 runs to 15 residues. This chain's CDR3 is CASSLDLRVEETQYF. In nucleotides, the CDR3 is TGTGCCAGCAGCTTAGATCTCAGAGTTGAGGAGACCCAGTACTTC.

There are a few counts of this clonotype. The chain carries TRBV6-1 and TRBJ1-5; D is undetermined. The CDR3 covers 13 residues. Germline-derived CDR1 and CDR2 are MNHNS and SASEGT. Deletions cut 6 bases from V and 10 bases from J, with 16 bases between. CDR3 protein: CASSLLPTNPQHF. The CDR3 region has the DNA TGTGCCAGCAGCCTCCTTCCAACGAACCCCCAGCATTTT.

The J gene is TRBJ2-1, the V gene TRBV6-6; D is possibly TRBD1 (5 bases). The length of the CDR3 is 14 residues. Trimming took off 0 bases at V and 7 bases at J, with 10 bases between the two ends. Germline V CDR1 and CDR2: MNHNY, SVGAGI (reference sequence). The CDR3 DNA reads TGTGCCAGCAGTTACTCAGGGGCTCATAATGAGCAGTTCTTC. Translated, it gives CASSYSGAHNEQFF.

CDR3 region: CASSFSRGGRDIQYF. The CDR3 DNA sequence: TGTGCCAGCAGTTTTAGTCGGGGGGGCCGTGACATTCAGTACTTC. The chain joins TRBV27 to TRBJ2-4; 8 bases line up with TRBD2. Germline V gene lookup returns CDR1 MNHEY and CDR2 SMNVEV (reference sequence). The CDR3 has 15 residues. The V gene end was trimmed by 3 bases and the J gene end by 8 bases; junction bases not matched to a gene: 9.

The sample holds a few counts of this clonotype. The chain is built from TRBV7-9 and TRBJ1-2, with unresolved D. This CDR3 region has 14 residues. Germline CDR1 SEHNR, CDR2 FQNEAQ (reference sequence). The V end was cut by 5 bases, the J end by 0 bases, with 10 bases between. CDR3 in DNA: TGTGCCAGCAGCCCGGGCCGGGCTAACTATGGCTACACCTTC. Amino acid sequence: CASSPGRANYGYTF.

This clonotype has only a few counts. The J gene is TRBJ2-7, the V gene TRBV20-1; 7 bases agree with TRBD1. J was trimmed by 2 bases and V by 3 bases; bases with no gene match: 4. This CDR3 is built from 13 residues. Germline V gene lookup returns CDR1 DFQATT and CDR2 SNEGSKA (reference sequence). CDR3 DNA: TGCAGTGCTAGCACAGGGGCCACCTACGAGCAGTACTTC. This codes for CSASTGATYEQYF.

This rearrangement joins TRBV12-3 or TRBV12-4 to TRBJ2-5; D is unresolved. The CDR3 runs 13 residues. V gave up 3 bases and J gave up 2 bases, with 7 bases separating them. CDR3 sequence reads: CASSLATQETQYF. The CDR3 coding sequence is TGTGCCAGCAGTTTGGCCACTCAAGAGACCCAGTACTTC.

The chain carries TRBV5-1 and TRBJ1-5; tentative D call: TRBD1 (5 bases). The CDR3 totals 14 residues. V shed 0 bases and J shed 3 bases, with 7 bases lying between them. In germline, CDR1 is SGHRS, CDR2 YFSETQ. The CDR3 is CASSLGGDNQPQHF. CDR3 DNA: TGCGCCAGCAGCTTGGGGGGCGACAATCAGCCCCAGCATTTT.

This clonotype has more than one count but fewer than ten. The chain links TRBV12-3 or TRBV12-4 to TRBJ1-5; possible D gene TRBD1, 5 bases. The germline V and J ends were trimmed by 2 bases and 1 base, with 12 bases remaining between them. This CDR3 contains 16 residues. The CDR3 sequence: CASSLQSRESNQPQHF. CDR3 nucleotides: TGTGCCAGCAGTTTACAGAGCAGGGAGAGCAATCAGCCCCAGCATTTT.

This clonotype has just a few counts. The chain joins TRBV7-9 to TRBJ1-4, with 8 positions matching TRBD1. V shed 5 bases, J shed 7 bases, and the junction held 6 bases outside the gene matches. CDR1 is SEHNR, CDR2 FQNEAQ, per germline (reference sequence). The CDR3 consists of 14 residues. The CDR3, as DNA: TGTGCCAGCAGCCCCCAGGGGGCGCTTGAAAAACTGTTTTTT. Translating it yields CASSPQGALEKLFF.

This clonotype came up many times. CDR3 loop: CASSLVPNTEAFF. The DNA for the CDR3 is TGTGCCAGCAGCTTAGTCCCGAACACTGAAGCTTTCTTT. The V gene is TRBV7-8, the J gene TRBJ1-1, with D hard to call. This CDR3 region has 13 residues. Germline loops: CDR1 SGHVS, CDR2 FQNEAQ. The germline V and J ends were trimmed by 1 base and 1 base, with 4 bases remaining between them.